These 5 T cell receptor beta chains were all obtained from the same sample, sequenced in a study of cytomegalovirus exposure and HLA in healthy donors (dated by TCRdb to 2017 to 2019). The library was generated by the immunoSEQ multiplex PCR assay. A mixture of 60 forward primers for TCR Vbeta segments and 13 reverse primers for TCR Jbeta segments was used in the multiplex PCR. The immuneACCESS repertoire file appears here via TCRdb, limited to in-frame rearrangements. These files lack a portion of the clones; in checked studies, under half of the deficit traces to unresolved V genes, and the cause of the others is not known. In this sample the table shows about 55,000 clones, roughly 80% of which occur a single time. 1.5% to 2% of the sample comes from the top ten. The sequenced material came from PBMCs. These receptors were obtained from a man under 40 in good health and CMV-seronegative.

The J gene is TRBJ1-1, the V gene TRBV21-1; the D call in the table, TRBD1, was not verified against the DNA. TRBV21-1 is shown as a pseudogene. The CDR3 totals 14 residues. For the CDR3, the DNA is TGTGCCAGCAGCACTCGGACAGGGGGCGCTGAAGCTTTCTTT. Amino acid sequence: CASSTRTGGAEAFF.

This clone was found once. This chain links TRBV7-2 with TRBJ2-7; 15 bases line up with TRBD2. The V segment lost 6 bases and the J segment 2 bases; nucleotides outside the gene matches: 5. There are 16 residues in the CDR3. CDR1 is SGHTA and CDR2 is FQGNSA in the germline V gene. CDR3 residues: CASSQGLAGGPYEQYF. In DNA, the CDR3 is TGTGCCAGCAGTCAGGGACTAGCGGGAGGTCCCTACGAGCAGTACTTC.

V gene TRBV29-1 combines with J gene TRBJ2-7; 8 nucleotides line up with TRBD1. This CDR3 spans 14 amino acids. Germline V gene lookup returns CDR1 SQVTM and CDR2 ANQGSEA. The CDR3 sequence: CRCSDRGHRYEQYF. In nucleotides, the CDR3 is TGCAGGTGTTCAGACAGGGGACACCGCTACGAGCAGTACTTC.

This chain uses TRBV7-9 with TRBJ2-7; 8 nucleotides agree with TRBD1. This CDR3 has 16 residues. Unmatched junction bases numbered 11, after V lost 3 bases and J lost 4 bases. Germline V CDR1 and CDR2: SEHNR, FQNEAQ (reference sequence). The CDR3 reads CASSLLGDRRSYEQYF. Here the CDR3 DNA reads TGTGCCAGCAGCTTGCTCGGGGACAGGAGATCTTACGAGCAGTACTTC.

The rearrangement joins TRBV6-6 to TRBJ1-1, with D possibly matching TRBD1 (5 bases). The CDR3 consists of 15 residues. Trimming cost V 7 bases and J 4 bases, with 19 bases left between them. Germline V CDR1 and CDR2: MNHNY, SVGAGI (reference sequence). The CDR3 is CASILYVPGATEAFF. CDR3 DNA: TGTGCCAGCATACTTTATGTCCCTGGGGCCACTGAAGCTTTCTTT.